A single sample gave rise to the 32 T cell receptor beta chains below, sequenced in a study of cytomegalovirus exposure and HLA in healthy donors. The PCR had 60 Vbeta and 13 Jbeta primers. Data came from immunoSEQ multiplex PCR; TCRdb stores just in-frame clones and leaves some out. In the table there are roughly 150,000 clones, roughly 79% of which are singletons. Sequenced sample: PBMCs. The receptor set was obtained from a woman aged 30 to 39 in good health and CMV-seronegative.

The chain has TRBV13 and TRBJ2-7; D might be TRBD2 (5 bases). The germline CDR1 and CDR2 sequences are PRHDT and FYEKMQ (reference sequence). The CDR3 covers 14 residues. With 7 bases removed from V and 4 bases from J, the gap between germline ends came to 17 bases. CDR3 region: CASNSEPGSYEQYF. For the CDR3, the DNA is TGTGCCAGCAATTCCGAGCCGGGGAGTTACGAGCAGTACTTC. Together with reference TRBV13 and TRBJ2-7, the CDR3 gives the full variable domain: AAGVIQSPRHLIKEKRETATLKCYPIPRHDTVYWYQQGPGQDPQFLISFYEKMQSDKGSIPDRFSAQQFSDYHSELNMSSLELGDSALYFCASNSEPGSYEQYFGPGTRLTVT.

The chain employs TRBV7-6 and TRBJ2-2, with TRBD2 matching 10 bases. This CDR3 spans 18 amino acids. CDR1 and CDR2 (germline): SGHVS, FNYEAQ. Losses at the gene ends were 2 bases for V and 8 bases for J; bases not matched to a gene: 14. As DNA, the CDR3 is TGTGCCAGCAGCTTACGGGCAGGGGGACTAGCGAGCAGGGGGGAGCTGTTTTTT. This sequence encodes CASSLRAGGLASRGELFF.

The chain combines TRBV30 with TRBJ1-2; 8 bases map to TRBD1. With 2 bases clipped from V and 2 bases from J, the junction kept 7 bases outside the gene matches. The CDR3 sequence is 15 residues long. Germline CDR1 is GTSNPN and CDR2 is SVGIG (reference sequence). The CDR3 loop is CAWSRRGTGNYGYTF. The CDR3 DNA follows: TGTGCCTGGAGTCGTAGGGGGACAGGCAACTATGGCTACACCTTC.

The chain has TRBV18 and TRBJ2-3; unclear D gene. V was pared by 4 bases and J by 5 bases, with 10 bases between. In germline, CDR1 is KGHSH, CDR2 LQKENI. The CDR3 consists of 13 residues. The CDR3 DNA is TGTGCCAGCTCACAGACGCAGGAAGATACGCAGTATTTT. Translation gives CASSQTQEDTQYF.

This rearrangement joins TRBV25-1 to TRBJ1-2; no firm D call. V lost 4 bases and J 5 bases, leaving 11 bases between the germline ends. Germline CDR1 and CDR2: MGHDK and SYGVNS. CDR3 length: 13 amino acids. Written as DNA, the CDR3 is TGTGCCAGCAGTGCAAGTCTGGCTTATGGCTACACCTTC. Amino acid sequence: CASSASLAYGYTF.

The rearrangement uses TRBV5-1 and TRBJ2-5; TRBD2 matches at 10 bases. CDR1 and CDR2 from the germline V gene are SGHRS and YFSETQ. The CDR3 spans 16 residues. With 2 bases clipped from V and 2 bases from J, the junction kept 6 bases outside the gene matches. CDR3 loop: CASSFNGLAVQETQYF. DNA of the CDR3: TGCGCCAGCAGCTTCAACGGACTAGCGGTGCAAGAGACCCAGTACTTC.

The chain carries TRBV5-6 and TRBJ2-1, with unresolved D. CDR3 length equals 13 residues. Trimming cost V 0 bases and J 7 bases, with 8 bases left between them. Germline V gives CDR1 SGHDT, CDR2 YYEEEE. CDR3 sequence reads: CASSLDSGNEQFF. The CDR3 coding sequence is TGTGCCAGCAGCTTGGATTCGGGTAATGAGCAGTTCTTC.

This sequence joins TRBV2 and TRBJ1-5; TRBD1 matches 7 bases. The germline gives CDR1 SNHLY, CDR2 FYNNEI. This CDR3 region has 14 residues. J was trimmed by 3 bases and V by 3 bases; bases with no gene match: 2. This CDR3 reads CASSDRGNNQPQHF. In DNA form, the CDR3 reads TGTGCCAGCAGTGACAGGGGGAACAATCAGCCCCAGCATTTT.

The chain uses TRBV5-1 and TRBJ2-2, with 7 bases fitting TRBD1. The CDR3 runs to 14 residues. CDR1 and CDR2 (germline): SGHRS, YFSETQ. Unmatched junction bases numbered 5, after V lost 4 bases and J lost 5 bases. The CDR3 sequence: CASSRTTGTGELFF. CDR3 nucleotide sequence: TGCGCCAGCAGCCGGACGACAGGGACCGGGGAGCTGTTTTTT.

The chain joins TRBV5-1 to TRBJ2-5; TRBD1 matches at 9 bases. The CDR3 is 15 amino acids. Germline V gene data show CDR1 as SGHRS and CDR2 as YFSETQ. V dropped 3 bases and J dropped 3; count of bases not matched to a gene: 6. Here the CDR3 DNA reads TGCGCCAGCAGCTACGGGACAGGGAGGAAAGAGACCCAGTACTTC. As protein: CASSYGTGRKETQYF.

The CDR3 is CASSPRQGGTEAFF. The CDR3 bases are TGTGCCAGTAGTCCTAGACAGGGTGGCACTGAAGCTTTCTTT. The V and J genes are TRBV19 and TRBJ1-1, with 7 positions matching TRBD1. The CDR3 has 14 residues. J was trimmed by 4 bases and V by 5 bases; bases with no gene match: 7. The V gene's germline CDR1 is LNHDA and CDR2 SQIVND (reference sequence).

This clone was seen only a few times. J is TRBJ1-2 and V is TRBV27, with TRBD1 matching 11 bases. CDR3 length: 16 amino acids. The V and J ends lost 3 bases and 2 bases, in that order; junction bases with no gene match: 5. The germline gives CDR1 MNHEY, CDR2 SMNVEV (reference sequence). The CDR3, as DNA: TGTGCCAGCAGTTTTTGGGACAGGGGGAAAAACTATGGCTACACCTTC. Amino acid sequence: CASSFWDRGKNYGYTF.

V and J are TRBV5-4 and TRBJ1-1; D is unresolved. This CDR3 comprises 14 residues. CDR1 and CDR2 (germline): SGHNT, YYREEE (reference sequence). Trimming pared 0 bases from V and 9 bases from J, leaving 15 bases between. CDR3 loop: CASSLEQQDLKAFF. The CDR3 coding sequence is TGTGCCAGCAGCTTGGAACAGCAGGATCTGAAAGCTTTCTTT.

The chain is built from TRBV6-5 and TRBJ2-7; 7 nucleotides match TRBD1. With V trimmed by 7 bases and J by 3 bases, 12 bases remained unmatched. The CDR3 length is 15 residues. The germline V gene encodes CDR1 MNHEY and CDR2 SVGAGI. The DNA of the CDR3 is TGTGCCAGCAACTCCCGACAGGGACGGTTCTACGAGCAGTACTTC. As protein: CASNSRQGRFYEQYF.

V usage is TRBV6-1 and J usage is TRBJ2-2; 11 bases match TRBD1. Trimming at V came to 6 bases and at J to 6 bases, leaving 6 bases not matched to a gene. CDR3 size: 15 residues. Germline CDR1 and CDR2: MNHNS and SASEGT. The CDR3 coding sequence is TGTGCCAGCAGGGGACAGGGGGGAAGGTCCGGGGAGCTGTTTTTT. Its protein is CASRGQGGRSGELFF.

The V gene is TRBV4-2, the J gene TRBJ1-1; D is ambiguous. From germline, CDR1 is LGHNA and CDR2 YNFKEQ. With 2 bases removed from V and 5 bases from J, the gap between germline ends came to 12 bases. The CDR3 runs to 14 residues. The CDR3 DNA follows: TGTGCCAGCAGCCAACTAAAAGGAGGGACTGAAGCTTTCTTT. Protein product: CASSQLKGGTEAFF.

The rearrangement joins TRBV11-3 to TRBJ2-7; 7 bases are a match to TRBD2. From germline, CDR1 is SGHNT and CDR2 YENEEA. The junction had 5 bases not matched to a gene; V was cut back by 5 bases and J by 7 bases. The CDR3 is 12 residues long. DNA of the CDR3: TGTGCCAGCAGCCCGTTCGGGGGGGAGCAGTACTTC. Protein: CASSPFGGEQYF.

The V gene is TRBV6-5, the J gene TRBJ2-3, with D hard to call. CDR3 length: 15 amino acids. Germline V gives CDR1 MNHEY, CDR2 SVGAGI. The V and J ends lost 2 bases and 3 bases respectively, with 12 bases between them. CDR3 bases: TGTGCCAGCAGTTACCTCCCACAGCATACAGATACGCAGTATTTT. Protein product: CASSYLPQHTDTQYF.

This clone was counted a few times. The chain employs TRBV9 and TRBJ1-1; perhaps TRBD1 as D (6 bases). The CDR3 length is 14 residues. Trimming stripped 3 bases from V and 3 bases from J, with 12 bases between. Germline CDR1 is SGDLS and CDR2 is YYNGEE. CDR3 sequence reads: CASSEEGVDTEAFF. The DNA of the CDR3 is TGTGCCAGCAGCGAAGAGGGGGTGGACACTGAAGCTTTCTTT.

The chain joins TRBV12-5 to TRBJ1-1; D is ambiguous. V dropped 11 bases and J dropped 4 bases, with 20 bases sitting between them. CDR3 length equals 14 residues. Germline V CDR1 and CDR2: LGHNT, FRNRAP. The CDR3 bases are TGTGCTCTAGACCCGTCCGGGGTGGGCACTGAAGCTTTCTTT. It encodes CALDPSGVGTEAFF.

This clone was counted a single time. The V gene is TRBV6-1, the J gene TRBJ1-2, with D maybe TRBD1 (5 bases). Trimming pared 3 bases from V and 8 bases from J, leaving 19 bases between. The CDR3 length is 15 residues. The germline CDR1 and CDR2 sequences are MNHNS and SASEGT. The CDR3 DNA sequence: TGTGCCAGCAGTGATCTGGGGTATGTGGGGCTGGGCTACACCTTC. Residues: CASSDLGYVGLGYTF.

The chain has TRBV6-5 and TRBJ2-3; 10 bases are a match to TRBD2. The CDR3 is 16 amino acids. The V gene end was trimmed by 0 bases and the J gene end by 6 bases; junction bases not matched to a gene: 6. Germline loops: CDR1 MNHEY, CDR2 SVGAGI. CDR3 sequence reads: CASSYSASGGLDTQYF. The CDR3 bases are TGTGCCAGCAGTTACTCGGCTAGCGGGGGTTTGGATACGCAGTATTTT.

This chain links TRBV6-5 with TRBJ1-2, with TRBD1 identical over 9 bases. Trimming took 6 bases from V and 2 from J; bases not matched to a gene: 4. This CDR3 region has 14 residues. The germline V gene has CDR1 MNHEY and CDR2 SVGAGI. The CDR3 sequence: CASSRDRDNYGYTF. The CDR3 DNA follows: TGTGCCAGCAGCCGGGACAGGGACAACTATGGCTACACCTTC.

This clone was observed a few times. J is TRBJ1-1 and V is TRBV9, with no clear D. CDR3 length equals 15 residues. V was trimmed by 0 bases and J by 2 bases, leaving 11 bases between them. CDR1 and CDR2 from the germline V gene are SGDLS and YYNGEE. The chain's CDR3 is CASSVAGSSNTEAFF. The DNA of the CDR3 is TGTGCCAGCAGCGTAGCTGGCAGTTCTAACACTGAAGCTTTCTTT. The variable domain in full, completed from reference TRBV9 and TRBJ1-1, reads DSGVTQTPKHLITATGQRVTLRCSPRSGDLSVYWYQQSLDQGLQFLIQYYNGEERAKGNILERFSAQQFPDLHSELNLSSLELGDSALYFCASSVAGSSNTEAFFGQGTRLTVV.

The chain joins TRBV6-1 to TRBJ1-1; TRBD1 aligns across 11 bases. CDR1 and CDR2 (germline): MNHNS, SASEGT. V gave up 4 bases and J gave up 4 bases; unmatched junction bases: 8. This CDR3 has 16 amino acids. The CDR3 nucleotides read TGTGCCAGCAGTGCTCGGACAGGGGGCTACGGCACTGAAGCTTTCTTT. This gives the protein CASSARTGGYGTEAFF.

This clone was counted only a few times. The chain recombines TRBV10-2 with TRBJ2-2, with a possible D match to TRBD2 (5 bases). The V gene's germline CDR1 is WSHSY and CDR2 SAAADI. The CDR3 is made up of 14 amino acids. V was shortened by 4 bases and J by 6 bases, with 12 bases between the two germline ends. The CDR3 is CASSGLRSAGELFF. CDR3 DNA sequence: TGCGCCAGCAGTGGACTAAGATCGGCCGGGGAGCTGTTTTTT.

This sequence joins TRBV7-7 and TRBJ2-7, with 7 bases aligning to TRBD1. CDR1 is SSHAT and CDR2 is FNYEAQ in the germline V gene (reference sequence). After removal of 5 bases from V and 2 bases from J, the junction contained 9 bases not matched to a gene. There are 15 residues in the CDR3. The CDR3 loop reads CASSVGTDGTYEQYF. In DNA form, the CDR3 reads TGTGCCAGCAGCGTAGGGACAGACGGCACCTACGAGCAGTACTTC.

This clone was picked up a small number of times. This CDR3 is also generated by other DNA sequences in the sample. The genes are TRBV5-4 and TRBJ2-7; no definite D call. The CDR3 spans 13 residues. Trimming shortened V by 0 bases and J by 2 bases, and 6 bases separated the two germline ends. Looked up from germline, CDR1 is SGHNT and CDR2 is YYREEE (reference sequence). The CDR3 bases are TGTGCCAGCAGCTTGGACAGCCCCTACGAGCAGTACTTC. It specifies CASSLDSPYEQYF.

The chain carries TRBV11-3 and TRBJ2-2; 8 nucleotides agree with TRBD2. Germline V CDR1 and CDR2: SGHNT, YENEEA. CDR3 length equals 14 residues. V was clipped by 6 bases and J by 8 bases; unmatched bases: 8. The CDR3 DNA reads as TGTGCCAGCAGTCTAGCGGGCGACCCGGGGGAGCTGTTTTTT. Translated: CASSLAGDPGELFF.

This chain uses TRBV27 with TRBJ1-2; the D gene is possibly TRBD1 (5 bases). The CDR3 is 15 amino acids. The germline V gene has CDR1 MNHEY and CDR2 SMNVEV (reference sequence). V gave up 0 bases and J gave up 8 bases, with 16 bases separating them. The CDR3 sequence is CASSLSKGLVSGYTF. In nucleotides, the CDR3 is TGTGCCAGCAGTTTATCGAAGGGGCTGGTATCAGGCTACACCTTC.

The chain uses TRBV9 and TRBJ2-4; tentative D call: TRBD2 (6 bases). V gave up 0 bases and J gave up 0 bases, with 13 bases separating them. This CDR3 has 17 residues. Germline V lookup: CDR1 SGDLS, CDR2 YYNGEE. CDR3 sequence: CASSVGGRGVAKNIQYF. The CDR3 DNA reads TGTGCCAGCAGCGTAGGAGGGCGCGGGGTAGCCAAAAACATTCAGTACTTC.

The chain is built from TRBV6-6 and TRBJ2-1; TRBD1 agrees at 10 bases. Germline V gene lookup returns CDR1 MNHNY and CDR2 SVGAGI (reference sequence). The CDR3 runs 16 residues. Losses at the gene ends were 1 base for V and 8 bases for J; bases not matched to a gene: 8. In DNA, the CDR3 is TGTGCCAGCAGTTACTTGACCGGGACAGGGGTCCATGAGCAGTTCTTC. Amino acids: CASSYLTGTGVHEQFF.